Given below is one T cell receptor (beta chain) in context. Looked up from germline, CDR1 is KGHSH and CDR2 is LQKENI. V gave up 6 bases and J gave up 2 bases; unmatched junction bases: 8. CDR3 length: 16 residues. The data belong to a study of blood T cell repertoires in COVID-19. At the level of the study: PBMCs, B-cell-depleted T cells, or T cells provided the cDNA or gDNA that made up the material.

Methods used by the authors: Nucleated cell counts were estimated from reference gene primer amplification. Assay used: immunoSEQ multiplex PCR; TCRdb lists only in-frame clones, some missing. The V and J calls and clone size come from that table; D and trimming were worked out from the DNA. The table lists around 70,000 clones, about 89% of them singletons, with less than 9.5% in the top ten. The chain has TRBV18 and TRBJ2-2, with 8 bases matching TRBD2. The sequencing input was peripheral blood. The TCR comes from a human donor in a cohort sampled during active COVID-19. In DNA, the CDR3 is TGTGCCAGCTCTCAATCGAGCGGGAGTAACACCGGGGAGCTGTTTTTT. Translating gives CASSQSSGSNTGELFF.